This T cell receptor (beta chain) was identified during a study of PD-1 blockade in classical Hodgkin lymphoma. Noted time point: newly diagnosed, previously untreated cHL patient sample. Negative selection with magnetic separation was used to purify CD4+ T cells from thawed PBMCs. Findings and caveats of the study: What caused the repertoire differences, perhaps disease activity or prior therapy, remains undefined.

The CDR3 totals 19 residues. CDR1 and CDR2 (germline): GTSNPN, SVGIG (reference sequence). Deletions cut 2 bases from V and 5 bases from J, with 30 bases between. Assay: immunoSEQ multiplex PCR; the TCRdb copy retains only in-frame clones and omits some. The table records about 23,000 clones, roughly 87% of them present only once. Notes on this clone: The antigen is undetermined.

The J gene is TRBJ1-1, the V gene TRBV30, with a possible D match to TRBD1 (5 bases). Input material: CD4+ T cells from blood. The TCR originated in a human donor with classical Hodgkin lymphoma. The CDR3 is CAWSMNIGLGSGRGTEAFF. The CDR3 nucleotides read TGTGCCTGGAGTATGAATATTGGCCTAGGTTCGGGGCGCGGGACTGAAGCTTTCTTT.